These 30 T cell receptor beta chains were all obtained from the same sample, sequenced in a study of blood T cell repertoires in COVID-19. Measured with immunoSEQ multiplex PCR; TCRdb has only the in-frame clones, and not every one. The sample records around 70,000 clones, 79% being singletons. The sample consisted of peripheral blood. The receptor set was obtained from a man aged 55 to 69 with active or convalescent COVID-19.

This chain links TRBV3-1 (or the pseudogene TRBV3-2) with TRBJ2-5; unclear D gene. V lost 0 bases and J lost 5, with 10 bases in between. The CDR3 has 14 amino acids. Germline lookup yields CDR1 LGHDT and CDR2 YNNKEL (reference sequence). CDR3 in DNA: TGTGCCAGCAGCCAAGATACGGGTAGGGAGACCCAGTACTTC. It translates to CASSQDTGRETQYF.

The rearrangement joins TRBV19 to TRBJ2-3; D is possibly TRBD2 (5 bases). The V gene lost 8 bases and the J gene lost 6 bases, with 21 bases spanning the gap. From germline, CDR1 is LNHDA and CDR2 SQIVND (reference sequence). The CDR3 is 15 amino acids. The CDR3 bases are TGTGCCAGTGCGGCGGGTGCAGCACGAGGGGATACGCAGTATTTT. Protein product: CASAAGAARGDTQYF.

CDR3 coding DNA: TGTGCCAGCAGCTTAACTCCGGACCGGGGGTCTGAAGCTTTCTTT. Protein product: CASSLTPDRGSEAFF. The chain couples TRBV7-3 to TRBJ1-1, with D tentatively TRBD1 (5 bases). Germline CDR1 reads SGHTA; CDR2 reads FQGTGA. The V gene lost 0 bases and the J gene lost 6 bases, with 14 bases spanning the gap. The CDR3 loop spans 15 amino acids.

The chain has TRBV5-4 and TRBJ1-3, with TRBD1 matching over 7 bases. Germline loops: CDR1 SGHNT, CDR2 YYREEE (reference sequence). The CDR3 runs 15 residues. Trimming cost V 2 bases and J 0 bases; bases outside gene matches: 2. CDR3 coding DNA: TGTGCCAGCAGCTTAGGGACAGACTCTGGAAACACCATATATTTT. Protein sequence: CASSLGTDSGNTIYF.

CDR3 amino acids: CASSSRAYNEQFF. The CDR3 region has the DNA TGTGCCAGCAGCTCCCGGGCCTACAATGAGCAGTTCTTC. The chain has TRBV7-9 and TRBJ2-1; D is undetermined. Trimming pared 4 bases from V and 2 bases from J, leaving 6 bases between. Germline V gene data show CDR1 as SEHNR and CDR2 as FQNEAQ (reference sequence). CDR3 length equals 13 residues.

The chain uses TRBV27 and TRBJ2-5; TRBD1 matches 8 bases. Losses at the gene ends were 5 bases for V and 0 bases for J; bases not matched to a gene: 5. Germline V gives CDR1 MNHEY, CDR2 SMNVEV (reference sequence). The CDR3 consists of 15 residues. CDR3 amino acids: CASSPGQANQETQYF. The CDR3 nucleotides are TGTGCCAGCAGTCCGGGACAGGCAAACCAAGAGACCCAGTACTTC.

The rearrangement joins TRBV6-5 to TRBJ2-2, with 8 bases lining up with TRBD1. Germline V gene data show CDR1 as MNHEY and CDR2 as SVGAGI. The CDR3 is 14 residues long. The V segment lost 5 bases and the J segment 6 bases; nucleotides outside the gene matches: 5. CDR3 protein: CASSPRTGPGELFF. CDR3 nucleotide sequence: TGTGCCAGCAGTCCGAGGACAGGGCCCGGGGAGCTGTTTTTT.

The chain recombines TRBV11-3 with TRBJ2-5, with 10 positions matching TRBD1. The V gene end was trimmed by 5 bases and the J gene end by 1 base; junction bases not matched to a gene: 7. Germline V gives CDR1 SGHNT, CDR2 YENEEA. The length of the CDR3 is 16 residues. CDR3 coding DNA: TGTGCCAGCAGCCCCGCGGGACAGGGGATCCAAGAGACCCAGTACTTC. Its protein is CASSPAGQGIQETQYF.

DNA for the CDR3: TGCGCCAGCAGCCAAGACAACTCTGGAAACACCATATATTTT. Translating it yields CASSQDNSGNTIYF. This sequence joins TRBV4-1 and TRBJ1-3; D gene unclear. The CDR3 length is 14 residues. CDR1 and CDR2 from the germline V gene are MGHRA and YSYEKL. The germline V and J ends were trimmed by 0 bases and 0 bases, with 3 bases remaining between them.

The gene calls are TRBV29-1 and TRBJ2-4, with a possible D match to TRBD1 (6 bases). Trimming cost V 3 bases and J 3 bases, with 12 bases left between them. Germline CDR1 is SQVTM and CDR2 is ANQGSEA. The CDR3 has 14 amino acids. The chain's CDR3 is CSVDTGSNKNIQYF. CDR3 nucleotide sequence: TGCAGCGTTGATACAGGGTCAAACAAAAACATTCAGTACTTC. Variable domain in full (rest from reference TRBV29-1 and TRBJ2-4): SAVISQKPSRDICQRGTSLTIQCQVDSQVTMMFWYRQQPGQSLTLIATANQGSEATYESGFVIDKFPISRPNLTFSTLTVSNMSPEDSSIYLCSVDTGSNKNIQYFGAGTRLSVL.

The genes are TRBV10-3 and TRBJ2-2; 9 nucleotides line up with TRBD1. The CDR3 extends over 15 amino acids. Unmatched junction bases numbered 2, after V lost 2 bases and J lost 4 bases. CDR1 is ENHRY and CDR2 is SYGVKD in the germline V gene. As DNA, the CDR3 is TGTGCCATCAGTGAGGGGACAGGGTTCACCGGGGAGCTGTTTTTT. Protein product: CAISEGTGFTGELFF.

The gene calls are TRBV28 and TRBJ2-2, with 8 bases fitting TRBD2. This CDR3 region has 17 residues. J lost 6 bases, V lost 10 bases, and 19 bases had no gene match. The germline V gene has CDR1 MDHEN and CDR2 SYDVKM. In DNA, the CDR3 is TGTGCCACGATCGCCTGGGGGGGGTTAGCGGGACCCGGGGAGCTGTTTTTT. The encoded protein is CATIAWGGLAGPGELFF.

The J gene is TRBJ1-1, the V gene TRBV24-1; D remains ambiguous. CDR3 length: 13 residues. CDR1 and CDR2 from the germline V gene are KGHDR and SFDVKD. V lost 10 bases and J 1 base, leaving 12 bases between the germline ends. In nucleotides, the CDR3 is TGTGCCACGCGGAGGGCCCAGAACACTGAAGCTTTCTTT. This gives the protein CATRRAQNTEAFF.

The chain is built from TRBV29-1 and TRBJ1-2; D may be TRBD1 (5 bases). From germline, CDR1 is SQVTM and CDR2 ANQGSEA. Trimming removed 4 bases from V and 7 bases from J, with 16 bases in between. CDR3 length: 13 residues. This chain's CDR3 is CSVVDSGSAGYTF. The CDR3 region has the DNA TGCAGCGTTGTCGACTCAGGGTCGGCTGGCTACACCTTC.

This clone turned up a few times. This sequence joins TRBV18 and TRBJ1-1, with 8 bases identical to TRBD1. CDR1 and CDR2 from the germline V gene are KGHSH and LQKENI. V trimming: 0 bases; J trimming: 3 bases; junction bases outside the gene matches: 3. CDR3 size: 15 residues. CDR3 coding DNA: TGTGCCAGCTCACCACCGCAGGGGGCGGACACTGAAGCTTTCTTT. As protein: CASSPPQGADTEAFF.

This clone was recorded a few times. CDR3 bases: TGTGCCAGCTCGCCCAACGCGCAGGGTTTAGGAAACACCATATATTTT. Its protein is CASSPNAQGLGNTIYF. The rearrangement uses TRBV18 and TRBJ1-3; tentative D call: TRBD1 (5 bases). Germline CDR1 is KGHSH and CDR2 is LQKENI. V gave up 6 bases and J gave up 4 bases, with 19 bases separating them. There are 16 residues in the CDR3.

This chain uses TRBV12-5 with TRBJ2-1; perhaps TRBD1 as D (6 bases). V was cut by 1 base and J by 5 bases, with 15 bases left in between. Germline assignment: CDR1 LGHNT and CDR2 FRNRAP. The CDR3 runs 16 residues. CDR3 protein: CASGLDPTGFNNEQFF. The CDR3 DNA is TGTGCTAGTGGTTTGGACCCAACAGGGTTCAACAATGAGCAGTTCTTC. The whole variable domain, filled in from reference TRBV12-5 and TRBJ2-1, reads DARVTQTPRHKVTEMGQEVTMRCQPILGHNTVFWYRQTMMQGLELLAYFRNRAPLDDSGMPKDRFSAEMPDATLATLKIQPSEPRDSAVYFCASGLDPTGFNNEQFFGPGTRLTVL.

The chain recombines TRBV3-1 (or the pseudogene TRBV3-2) with TRBJ2-3; D may be TRBD2 (6 bases). Germline V CDR1 and CDR2: LGHDT, YNNKEL (reference sequence). Trimming left V 7 bases short and J 0 bases short, with 14 bases between. The CDR3 covers 15 residues. The CDR3 bases are TGTGCCAGCAACCGGGGGTACCATAGCACAGATACGCAGTATTTT. Protein: CASNRGYHSTDTQYF.

The chain links TRBV5-1 to TRBJ1-6; 7 bases fit TRBD1. CDR1 and CDR2 from the germline V gene are SGHRS and YFSETQ. After removal of 9 bases from V and 6 bases from J, the junction contained 9 bases not matched to a gene. The CDR3 extends over 14 amino acids. CDR3 DNA sequence: TGCGCCAACTTACGGGGGACAGTTAATTCACCCCTCCACTTT. Its translation: CANLRGTVNSPLHF.

The gene calls are TRBV30 and TRBJ2-7; a possible D gene is TRBD2 (7 bases). The CDR3 covers 13 residues. The V end lost 1 base, the J end lost 9 bases, and 16 bases lay between the germline ends. From germline, CDR1 is GTSNPN and CDR2 SVGIG (reference sequence). This CDR3 is CAWSGGGRLGQYF. The DNA for the CDR3 is TGTGCCTGGAGTGGGGGGGGGCGTTTGGGGCAGTACTTC.

The V and J genes are TRBV14 and TRBJ2-1; 7 nucleotides agree with TRBD2. J lost 3 bases, V lost 3 bases, and 2 bases had no gene match. The germline gives CDR1 SGHDN, CDR2 FVKESK. The CDR3 is made up of 14 amino acids. The CDR3 reads CASSQRGIYNEQFF. The CDR3 DNA sequence: TGTGCCAGCAGCCAGCGGGGGATCTACAATGAGCAGTTCTTC.

The chain couples TRBV7-9 to TRBJ1-5; D is possibly TRBD1 (6 bases). The CDR3 consists of 15 residues. CDR1 and CDR2 (germline): SEHNR, FQNEAQ (reference sequence). The germline V and J ends were trimmed by 6 bases and 5 bases, with 17 bases remaining between them. The CDR3 DNA reads TGTGCCAGCAGGCAGGACAGCGAAAGGGATCAGCCCCAGCATTTT. It yields the protein CASRQDSERDQPQHF. Drawing the rest from reference TRBV7-9 and TRBJ1-5, the complete variable domain is DTGVSQNPRHKITKRGQNVTFRCDPISEHNRLYWYRQTLGQGPEFLTYFQNEAQLEKSRLLSDRFSAERPKGSFSTLEIQRTEQGDSAMYLCASRQDSERDQPQHFGDGTRLSIL.

The chain is built from TRBV7-9 and TRBJ2-3; 7 bases are shared with TRBD2. Germline CDR1 is SEHNR and CDR2 is FQNEAQ (reference sequence). This CDR3 contains 15 residues. V dropped 5 bases and J dropped 7; count of bases not matched to a gene: 12. The CDR3 region is CASSPATSPHNTQYF. The CDR3 region has the DNA TGTGCCAGCAGCCCTGCGACTAGCCCACATAATACGCAGTATTTT.

The chain joins TRBV4-1 to TRBJ1-1; 9 positions agree with TRBD1. CDR3 size: 16 residues. Germline V gives CDR1 MGHRA, CDR2 YSYEKL. The trim removed 1 base at V and 3 bases at J, leaving 6 bases unmatched. CDR3 in amino acids: CASSQAQGASYTEAFF. The DNA for the CDR3 is TGCGCCAGCAGCCAAGCACAGGGGGCGTCTTACACTGAAGCTTTCTTT.

The V gene is TRBV6-4, the J gene TRBJ1-6; TRBD1 matches at 11 bases. This CDR3 comprises 14 residues. With 6 bases clipped from V and 9 bases from J, the junction kept 4 bases outside the gene matches. Germline lookup yields CDR1 MRHNA and CDR2 SNTAGT. CDR3 region: CASSRTGGISPLHF. Written as DNA, the CDR3 is TGTGCCAGCAGCCGGACAGGGGGCATTTCACCCCTCCACTTT.

The chain combines TRBV29-1 with TRBJ1-4; 9 bases align to TRBD1. V trimming: 7 bases; J trimming: 5 bases; junction bases outside the gene matches: 5. Germline V CDR1 and CDR2: SQVTM, ANQGSEA. CDR3 size: 13 residues. The CDR3 protein is CSGGGTGNEKLFF. The CDR3 DNA reads as TGCAGCGGAGGAGGGACAGGGAATGAAAAACTGTTTTTT.

The chain couples TRBV11-2 to TRBJ1-4, with 7 bases lining up with TRBD1. Trimming cost V 3 bases and J 12 bases; bases outside gene matches: 10. The CDR3 sequence is 14 residues long. Looked up from germline, CDR1 is SGHAT and CDR2 is FQNNGV. The CDR3 sequence is CASSLGTTGTELFF. The DNA of the CDR3 is TGTGCCAGCAGCTTGGGGACCACAGGGACAGAACTGTTTTTT.

J is TRBJ2-3 and V is TRBV13; 8 bases are a match to TRBD2. V dropped 3 bases and J dropped 4; count of bases not matched to a gene: 12. This CDR3 is built from 17 residues. The V gene's germline CDR1 is PRHDT and CDR2 FYEKMQ (reference sequence). CDR3 bases: TGTGCCAGCAGCTTCGAGGGAAGCGGGGGAGCCCCAGATACGCAGTATTTT. The encoded protein is CASSFEGSGGAPDTQYF.

The chain carries TRBV5-1 and TRBJ1-1; D is unresolved. Trimming shortened V by 0 bases and J by 4 bases, and 10 bases separated the two germline ends. CDR1 is SGHRS, CDR2 YFSETQ, per germline. The CDR3 totals 14 residues. CDR3 nucleotide sequence: TGCGCCAGCAGCTTGGCAGGTCTGGGCACTGAAGCTTTCTTT. It codes for CASSLAGLGTEAFF. The full variable domain, rest sourced from reference TRBV5-1 and TRBJ1-1, is KAGVTQTPRYLIKTRGQQVTLSCSPISGHRSVSWYQQTPGQGLQFLFEYFSETQRNKGNFPGRFSGRQFSNSRSEMNVSTLELGDSALYLCASSLAGLGTEAFFGQGTRLTVV.

The CDR3 region is CASSATSGGGTDTQYF. The CDR3 DNA sequence: TGTGCCAGCAGCGCAACTAGCGGGGGGGGCACAGATACGCAGTATTTT. V gene TRBV9 combines with J gene TRBJ2-3, with 13 positions matching TRBD2. The CDR3 runs to 16 residues. The germline CDR1 and CDR2 sequences are SGDLS and YYNGEE. The trim removed 3 bases at V and 1 base at J, leaving 2 bases unmatched. Supplemented by reference TRBV9 and TRBJ2-3, the full variable domain reads DSGVTQTPKHLITATGQRVTLRCSPRSGDLSVYWYQQSLDQGLQFLIQYYNGEERAKGNILERFSAQQFPDLHSELNLSSLELGDSALYFCASSATSGGGTDTQYFGPGTRLTVL.